This TCR beta chain came from a study of blood T cell repertoires in COVID-19. This CDR3 is 15 amino acids long. V shed 6 bases, J shed 2 bases, and the junction held 5 bases outside the gene matches. CDR1 is SGDLS and CDR2 is YYNGEE in the germline V gene. Using immunoSEQ multiplex PCR, the repertoire was profiled, and TCRdb retains in-frame clones only, with some absent. This sample has 250,000 or so clones; about 91% occur once, and the top ten carry approximately 1.2%. The TCR originated in a human donor in a cohort exposed to, infected with or recovered from COVID-19 (not recorded which). The donor label of this sample is uncertain. The chain links TRBV9 to TRBJ2-5; 12 positions match TRBD2. Sequenced sample: PBMCs or T cells enriched from blood (not recorded which). The CDR3 sequence is CASTSGGGAQETQYF. The CDR3 region has the DNA TGTGCCAGCACTAGCGGGGGGGGAGCGCAAGAGACCCAGTACTTC.